This TCR beta chain came from a study of T cell responses to AZD1222 COVID-19 vaccine. As concerns this clone: What it binds is not known.

Study observations and caveats: Females outnumbered males among donors, who were mostly white British; clonal diversity was possibly underestimated. Repertoires were sampled only after the peak T cell response.

In germline, CDR1 is WNHNN, CDR2 SYGVQD (reference sequence). Trimming cost V 2 bases and J 2 bases, with 6 bases left between them. The CDR3 sequence is 14 residues long. The table came from immunoSEQ multiplex PCR; TCRdb's copy has only in-frame clones and leaves some out. The table lists 53,000 or so clones, roughly 85% of them singletons. This clonotype originated in an adult in good health. Specimen: peripheral blood, collected on day 0 of MenACWY control vaccination. This chain connects TRBV10-1 to TRBJ2-2, with D possibly TRBD2 on 5 matching bases. CDR3 sequence: CASSEGLNTGELFF. CDR3 bases: TGCGCCAGCAGTGAGGGACTTAACACCGGGGAGCTGTTTTTT.